This T cell receptor beta chain was documented in a study of CD8 T cells in Susac syndrome (dated by TCRdb to between 2018 and 2021). Concerning the study at large: Of the Susac syndrome patients who were sequenced, roughly 8 were in clinical remission while six had clinically active disease. At the time of blood withdrawal, Susac syndrome patients were either therapy-naive, taking corticosteroids (with some also receiving IVIg), or on IVIg alone. The study used repertoire sequencing to test whether antigen drove CD8+ T cell activation and differentiation in Susac syndrome. Beyond this particular receptor, the publication reports: In patients with Susac syndrome, the CD4+ T cell repertoire showed no detectable clonal expansion. The number of individuals in the TCR sequencing and HLA analysis was acknowledged as relatively small.

RNA was extracted using the RNeasy kit, and roughly 0.5 to 1 microgram was reverse transcribed with random hexamers. The immunoSEQ multiplex PCR assay, covering 54 Vbeta and 13 Jbeta segments, was used to amplify TCR beta CDR3 regions. PCR amplification bias was corrected by using a synthetic template baseline for primer optimization and computational correction. As for the original processing: Reads were annotated to V, D and J genes according to IMGT and were analyzed with immunoSEQ Analyzer, with only productive sequences retained. Clonality was computed as one minus Shannon entropy normalized by log2 of the number of productive unique sequences. For each patient and control, public and private clones were evaluated among the 100 most prevalent clones. A clone was defined as Susac-specific if it was absent from the healthy and MS cohorts, from over 1,000 published viral clones and from other ImmuneACCESS disease sequences. TCRdb handled the public reads itself, with Q25 trimming in fastp and clone calling in MiXCR, and kept productive beta chains. Under each unique CDR3 protein, matching rows form one entry showing the most common genes and DNA. The V and J calls reflect TCRdb's pipeline rather than the authors' work. Across this sample there are tens of thousands of distinct CDR3 sequences, with roughly 93% seen only once. Roughly 0.16% of the sample is held by the ten biggest clonotypes.

About this clonotype: Its antigen has not been determined. Base qualities are not at hand, and no much larger clone is one base apart.

Its CDR3 holds 12 amino acids, cysteine through phenylalanine. Only CDR3 DNA remains: 36 bases, in frame from the first base. CDR1 and CDR2 were assigned from the germline V gene as SGHTA and FQGNSA. V lost 5 bases and J lost 6 bases; the stretch between them is 10 bases long. Peripheral blood CD8+ and CD4+ T cells from healthy donors, Susac syndrome patients and multiple sclerosis patients were profiled using high-throughput TCR beta sequencing. The Susac syndrome patients fulfilled recently defined diagnostic criteria for either definite or probable disease. CD8+ TEMRA cells were enriched by FACS, while bulk CD8+ and CD4+ T cells were purified by magnetic negative isolation. Blood was drawn into EDTA tubes, processed within 24 hours, and PBMCs were isolated by density gradient centrifugation. PBMCs intended for TCR sequencing were cryopreserved in liquid nitrogen and were subsequently thawed in a 37 degrees C water bath. The sorted or isolated CD4+, CD8+ and CD8+ TEMRA cells had a purity of 90% or higher.

The TCR sequence derives from a human donor with Susac syndrome. Material for sequencing was CD4+ T cells from PBMCs. Recombination linked TRBV7-2 to TRBJ1-2, with the D gene uncertain. CDR3 sequence: CASSRVVDGYTF. In nucleotides, the sequence is TGTGCCAGCAGCCGGGTCGTAGATGGCTACACCTTC.